The sequence of this T cell receptor (beta chain) was determined in a study of T-cell reconstitution after alpha-beta-depleted transplantation in children (dated by TCRdb to 2016 to 2017). In the study overall: T-cell immune reconstitution after TCRalphabeta/CD19-depleted allogeneic hematopoietic cell transplantation in children was quantitatively tracked in the study by means of TCR repertoire profiling.

This clonotype occurred once. The antigen it recognizes is unknown. There are no base qualities to consult, and no much larger clone falls within one base. One read alone makes for weak evidence. Libraries were prepared through PCR. The sample was run on an Illumina HiSeq 2500. Molecular barcoding was employed in the preparation of TCR libraries, with unique molecular identifiers being used to normalize TCRbeta repertoire quantification. TCRdb passed the public sequencing reads through fastp at Q25 and MiXCR, retaining productive beta sequences. Every entry covers one CDR3 protein and lists the most common genes and DNA from its rows. The sample data list 490,000 or so distinct CDR3 sequences, and roughly an eighth of these were observed just once. Less than 6.5% of the sample belongs to the ten largest clones. The input for sequencing was PBMCs from the stem cell graft donor, taken from the stem cell graft. The sequence was obtained from a human donor who donated a stem cell graft to a child with combined immunodeficiency.

The DNA is TGTGCCAGCAGCCCTGTAGGGACTAGCGGGAGAAGAGGCTACGAGCAGTACTTC. This is translated as CASSPVGTSGRRGYEQYF. Recombination joined TRBV3-1 with TRBJ2-7; a stretch of 14 junction bases matches TRBD2. CDR1 LGHDT and CDR2 YNNKEL were looked up in the germline V gene (reference sequence). The junction shows trimming of 4 bases on V and 3 bases on J, and the gene matches do not reach 11 bases of it. Spanning cysteine to phenylalanine, the CDR3 consists of 18 amino acids. Only the CDR3 region is kept as DNA, spanning 54 bases read in frame from base 1.